This T cell receptor (beta chain) was documented in a study of hypomethylating agent response in myelodysplastic syndrome. On the study more broadly: Hypomethylating treatment was azacitidine in most of the 11, decitabine in 3 of 11. The mean patient age was about 70 +/- 6 years, and diploid cytogenetics predominated. Study-wide points: This small study analyzed only 11 patients.

On this clone itself: What it binds is unknown.

Clones were read by immunoSEQ multiplex PCR, and TCRdb kept only the in-frame ones, dropping some. The top ten clones hold approximately 4% of a sample with approximately 9,300 clones, 83% of them seen once. The germline CDR1 and CDR2 sequences are MGHRA and YSYEKL. V shed 0 bases and J shed 3 bases, with 12 bases lying between them. This CDR3 is built from 16 residues. This sequence joins TRBV4-1 and TRBJ1-5; the D gene is possibly TRBD1 (6 bases). This receptor was taken from a human donor with myelodysplastic syndrome. The source material was bone marrow, sampled before or after starting hypomethylating agent treatment for myelodysplastic syndrome (not recorded which). The CDR3: CASSQDYRANNQPQHF. As DNA, the CDR3 is TGCGCCAGCAGCCAAGATTACAGGGCCAACAATCAGCCCCAGCATTTT.